Included here is one T cell receptor (beta chain) sequence, with context. Its target is not known. Some clones are missing from TCRdb's copy, which holds only in-frame ones; the method was immunoSEQ multiplex PCR. The table lists about 82,000 clones, around 85% of them singletons. This entry is derived from a study of T cell responses to AZD1222 COVID-19 vaccine. The germline V gene has CDR1 SEHNR and CDR2 FQNEAQ (reference sequence). With V trimmed by 7 bases and J by 0 bases, 5 bases remained unmatched. This CDR3 is built from 15 residues. Study conclusions and caveats: No day 14 peak samples; only post-peak repertoires were characterized. The donor group comprised mostly white British people and more females; the analysis possibly underestimated clonal diversity. Just a handful of AZD1222 recipients tested seropositive at baseline. A reported finding is that nearly half of spike-specific TCRs target unmutated variant regions.

The source is an adult who received the AZD1222 COVID-19 vaccine. The gene calls are TRBV7-9 and TRBJ2-3, with TRBD2 matching 9 bases. The material was peripheral blood, obtained 28 days after the second AZD1222 dose. The CDR3 region has the DNA TGTGCCAGCAACAGCGGGGGGTACAGCACAGATACGCAGTATTTT. Translation gives CASNSGGYSTDTQYF.